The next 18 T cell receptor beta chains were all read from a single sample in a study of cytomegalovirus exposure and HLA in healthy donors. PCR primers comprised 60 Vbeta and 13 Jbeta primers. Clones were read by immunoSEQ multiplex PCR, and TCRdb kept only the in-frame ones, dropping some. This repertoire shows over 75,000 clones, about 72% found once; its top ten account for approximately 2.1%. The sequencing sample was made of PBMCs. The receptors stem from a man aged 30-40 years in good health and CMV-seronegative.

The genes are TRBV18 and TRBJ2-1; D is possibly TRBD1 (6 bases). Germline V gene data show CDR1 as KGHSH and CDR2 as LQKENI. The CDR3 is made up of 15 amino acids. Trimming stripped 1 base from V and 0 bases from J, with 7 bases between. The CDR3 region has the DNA TGTGCCAGCTCACCACAACAGGGCTCCTACAATGAGCAGTTCTTC. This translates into CASSPQQGSYNEQFF. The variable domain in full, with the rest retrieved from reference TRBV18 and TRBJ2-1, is NAGVMQNPRHLVRRRGQEARLRCSPMKGHSHVYWYRQLPEEGLKFMVYLQKENIIDESGMPKERFSAEFPKEGPSILRIQQVVRGDSAAYFCASSPQQGSYNEQFFGPGTRLTVL.

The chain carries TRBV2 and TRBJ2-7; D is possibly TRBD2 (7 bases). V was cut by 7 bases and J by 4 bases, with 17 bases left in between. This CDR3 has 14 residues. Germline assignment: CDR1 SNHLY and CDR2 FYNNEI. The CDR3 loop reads CASTRQERDYEQYF. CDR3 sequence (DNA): TGTGCCAGCACTCGACAGGAGCGGGATTACGAGCAGTACTTC.

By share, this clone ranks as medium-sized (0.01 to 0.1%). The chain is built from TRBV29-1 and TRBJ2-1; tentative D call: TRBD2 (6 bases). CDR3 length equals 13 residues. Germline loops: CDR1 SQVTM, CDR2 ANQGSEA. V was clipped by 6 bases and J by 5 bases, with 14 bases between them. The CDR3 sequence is CSVGIAENNEQFF. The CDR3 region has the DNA TGCAGCGTCGGTATAGCGGAGAACAATGAGCAGTTCTTC.

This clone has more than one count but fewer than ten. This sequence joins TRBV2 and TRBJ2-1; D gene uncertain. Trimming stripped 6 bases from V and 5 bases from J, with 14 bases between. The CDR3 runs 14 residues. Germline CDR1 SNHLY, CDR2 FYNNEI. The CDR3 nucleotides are TGTGCCAGCAGCTATGACTCTCCTCACAATGAGCAGTTCTTC. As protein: CASSYDSPHNEQFF.

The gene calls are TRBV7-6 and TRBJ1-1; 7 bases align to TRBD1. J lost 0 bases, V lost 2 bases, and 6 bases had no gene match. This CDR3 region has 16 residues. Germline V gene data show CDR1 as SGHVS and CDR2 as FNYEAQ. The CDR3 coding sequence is TGTGCCAGCAGCTTATTGGCAGGGGGTGTGAACACTGAAGCTTTCTTT. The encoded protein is CASSLLAGGVNTEAFF.

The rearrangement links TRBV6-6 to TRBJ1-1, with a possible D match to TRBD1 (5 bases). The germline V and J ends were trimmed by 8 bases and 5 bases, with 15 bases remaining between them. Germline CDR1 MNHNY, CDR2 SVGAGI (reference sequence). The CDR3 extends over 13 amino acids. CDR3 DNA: TGTGCCAGCGGGACTGCGGGGAGGACTGAAGCTTTCTTT. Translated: CASGTAGRTEAFF.

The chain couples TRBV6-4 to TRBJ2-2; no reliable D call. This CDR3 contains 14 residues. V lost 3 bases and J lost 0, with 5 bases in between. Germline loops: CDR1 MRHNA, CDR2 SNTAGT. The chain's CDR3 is CASSEQANTGELFF. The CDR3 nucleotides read TGTGCCAGCAGTGAGCAGGCGAACACCGGGGAGCTGTTTTTT.

The CDR3 bases are TGTGCCAGCAGTTTAAGAGATTTGGGGCGCCAAGAGACCCAGTACTTC. This sequence encodes CASSLRDLGRQETQYF. The rearrangement links TRBV27 to TRBJ2-5; a weak D match, TRBD1 (5 bases). Germline V gene lookup returns CDR1 MNHEY and CDR2 SMNVEV (reference sequence). Trimming left V 2 bases short and J 1 base short, with 14 bases between. The CDR3 is 16 residues long.

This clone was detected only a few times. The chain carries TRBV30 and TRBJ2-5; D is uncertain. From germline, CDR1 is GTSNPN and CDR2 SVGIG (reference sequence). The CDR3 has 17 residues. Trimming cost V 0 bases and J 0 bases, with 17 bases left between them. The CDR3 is CAWSVLPRHPYQETQYF. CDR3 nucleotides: TGTGCCTGGAGTGTACTCCCCAGGCACCCTTACCAAGAGACCCAGTACTTC.

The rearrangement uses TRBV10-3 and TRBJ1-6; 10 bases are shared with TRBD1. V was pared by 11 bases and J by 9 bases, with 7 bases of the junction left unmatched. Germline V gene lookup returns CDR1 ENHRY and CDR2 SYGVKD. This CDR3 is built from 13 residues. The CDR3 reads CAARQGASSPLHF. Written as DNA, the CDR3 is TGTGCCGCTAGACAGGGGGCGAGTTCACCCCTCCACTTT.

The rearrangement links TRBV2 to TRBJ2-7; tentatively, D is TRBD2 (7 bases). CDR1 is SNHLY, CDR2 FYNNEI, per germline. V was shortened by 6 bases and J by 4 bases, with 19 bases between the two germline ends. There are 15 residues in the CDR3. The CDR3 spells CASRGEGDYSYEQYF. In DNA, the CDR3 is TGTGCCAGCAGGGGAGAGGGGGACTATTCATACGAGCAGTACTTC.

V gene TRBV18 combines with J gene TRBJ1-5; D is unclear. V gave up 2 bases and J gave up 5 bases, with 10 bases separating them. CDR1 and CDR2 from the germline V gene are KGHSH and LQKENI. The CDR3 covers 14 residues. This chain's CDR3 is CASSPFMSDQPQHF. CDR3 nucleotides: TGTGCCAGCTCACCATTTATGAGTGATCAGCCCCAGCATTTT.

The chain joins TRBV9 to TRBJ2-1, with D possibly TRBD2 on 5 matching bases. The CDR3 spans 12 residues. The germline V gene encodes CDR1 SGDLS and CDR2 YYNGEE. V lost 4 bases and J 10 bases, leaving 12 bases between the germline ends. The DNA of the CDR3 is TGTGCCAGCAGCCTTCAACTAGGCGAGCAGTTCTTC. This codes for CASSLQLGEQFF.

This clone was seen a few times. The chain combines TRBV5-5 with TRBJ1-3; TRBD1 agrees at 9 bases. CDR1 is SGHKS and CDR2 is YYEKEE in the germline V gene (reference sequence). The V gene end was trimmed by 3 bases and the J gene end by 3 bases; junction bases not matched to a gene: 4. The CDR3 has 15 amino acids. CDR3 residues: CASSSGTGNGNTIYF. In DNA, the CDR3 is TGTGCCAGCAGCTCCGGGACAGGGAATGGAAACACCATATATTTT.

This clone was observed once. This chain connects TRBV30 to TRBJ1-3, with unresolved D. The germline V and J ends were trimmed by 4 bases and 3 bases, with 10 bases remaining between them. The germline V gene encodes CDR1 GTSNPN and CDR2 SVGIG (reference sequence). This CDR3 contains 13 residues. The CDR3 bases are TGTGCCTGGAAAGAGGGCGGTGGAAACACCATATATTTT. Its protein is CAWKEGGGNTIYF.

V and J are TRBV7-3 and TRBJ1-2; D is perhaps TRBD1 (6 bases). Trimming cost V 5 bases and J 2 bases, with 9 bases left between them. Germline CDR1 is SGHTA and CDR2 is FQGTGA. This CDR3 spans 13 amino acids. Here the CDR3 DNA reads TGTGCCAGCAGCCAAGACAGGAACTATGGCTACACCTTC. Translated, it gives CASSQDRNYGYTF.

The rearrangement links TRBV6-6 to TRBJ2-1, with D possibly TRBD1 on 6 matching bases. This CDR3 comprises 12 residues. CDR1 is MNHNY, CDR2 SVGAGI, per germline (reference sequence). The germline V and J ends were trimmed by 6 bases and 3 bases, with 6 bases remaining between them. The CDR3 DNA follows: TGTGCCAGCAGACAGGGCTACAATGAGCAGTTCTTC. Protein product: CASRQGYNEQFF.

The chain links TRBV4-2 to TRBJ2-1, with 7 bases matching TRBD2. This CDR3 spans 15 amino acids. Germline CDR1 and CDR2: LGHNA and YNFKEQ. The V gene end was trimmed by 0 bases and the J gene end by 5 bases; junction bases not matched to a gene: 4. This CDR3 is CASSQDGGGNNEQFF. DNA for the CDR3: TGTGCCAGCAGCCAAGACGGCGGGGGAAACAATGAGCAGTTCTTC.